This section outlines one TCR beta chain sequence together with its context. The antigen remains unidentified. A second PCR, run for roughly 7 to 12 cycles, used a sample-barcoded 5' primer plus a J-beta primer mix. Each cDNA molecule received a tag from a template-switch adaptor that had 12 random nucleotides. TCRdb reanalysed the 5' RACE reads using MiXCR and keeps one entry per CDR3 protein. The sample holds 600,000 to 850,000 distinct CDR3 sequences, 25% seen once. The sample belongs to a study of blood T cells in healthy people across ages. V shed 2 bases, J shed 9 bases, and the junction held 6 bases outside the gene matches. The germline V gene has CDR1 MGHDK and CDR2 SYGVNS. CDR3 length equals 14 residues. Overall study findings and caveats: A roughly linear age-dependent decrease characterized TCR beta diversity per million T cells.

This same sample was also part of a study on T cells of mothers and their children. This second study says: cDNA was made from all extracted RNA, roughly 1.4 ug per 15 ul. Every mother supplied over 10 million TCR beta CDR3 reads and every child several million.

This TCR came from a boy aged 5-17 years in good health. Sequenced input: blood. This chain connects TRBV25-1 to TRBJ2-1; 8 bases fit TRBD2. The DNA of the CDR3 is TGTGCCAGCAGTGAACGGGAGGGTTGGGGTGAGCAGTTCTTC. This encodes CASSEREGWGEQFF.